The 24 T cell receptor beta chains below come from one sample, sequenced in a study of T cell responses to AZD1222 COVID-19 vaccine. The data were produced by immunoSEQ multiplex PCR, yet TCRdb's version contains in-frame clones alone and is incomplete. The data hold more than 100,000 clones, with roughly 85% observed a single time. Sequences were derived from peripheral blood, sampled 28 days after the second dose of the MenACWY control vaccine. These receptors all come from an adult who received the MenACWY meningococcal vaccine as a control.

The chain is built from TRBV24-1 and TRBJ2-7; 7 nucleotides align to TRBD1. Germline CDR1 KGHDR, CDR2 SFDVKD. This CDR3 has 14 amino acids. Trimming took 3 bases from V and 5 from J; bases not matched to a gene: 6. In DNA, the CDR3 is TGTGCCACCAGTGATGATCTGACAGGGCACGAGCAGTACTTC. This translates into CATSDDLTGHEQYF.

The CDR3 DNA reads as TGTGCCAGCAGTTCAACTCAGCGGGGTTCCTACAATGAGCAGTTCTTC. Amino acids: CASSSTQRGSYNEQFF. The chain couples TRBV13 to TRBJ2-1, with 7 bases that match TRBD2. This CDR3 comprises 16 residues. Germline V CDR1 and CDR2: PRHDT, FYEKMQ (reference sequence). The J segment lost 1 base and the V segment lost 6 bases, leaving 9 bases of the junction unmatched.

The chain joins TRBV5-6 to TRBJ2-1; D remains ambiguous. Germline-derived CDR1 and CDR2 are SGHDT and YYEEEE. Trimming shortened V by 4 bases and J by 3 bases, and 5 bases separated the two germline ends. This CDR3 has 12 amino acids. This chain's CDR3 is CASSLYYNEQFF. The CDR3 nucleotides are TGTGCCAGCAGCCTATACTACAATGAGCAGTTCTTC. Complete variable domain (other parts from reference TRBV5-6 and TRBJ2-1): DAGVTQSPTHLIKTRGQQVTLRCSPKSGHDTVSWYQQALGQGPQFIFQYYEEEERQRGNFPDRFSGHQFPNYSSELNVNALLLGDSALYLCASSLYYNEQFFGPGTRLTVL.

The V gene is TRBV6-2 or TRBV6-3, the J gene TRBJ1-5; D gene ambiguous. This CDR3 contains 12 residues. Trimming removed 2 bases from V and 5 bases from J, with 4 bases in between. Per germline, CDR1 MNHEY and CDR2 SVGEGT. The CDR3 protein is CASSYTYQPQHF. CDR3 bases: TGTGCCAGCAGTTACACGTATCAGCCCCAGCATTTT.

This clone was observed a single time. This chain connects TRBV6-1 to TRBJ1-3; D remains unclear. The CDR3 extends over 14 amino acids. The germline gives CDR1 MNHNS, CDR2 SASEGT. Trimming pared 3 bases from V and 4 bases from J, leaving 10 bases between. Written as DNA, the CDR3 is TGTGCCAGCAGTGATATGGCCCAAGGAAACACCATATATTTT. It encodes CASSDMAQGNTIYF.

The chain is built from TRBV5-1 and TRBJ2-1; D perhaps matches TRBD2 (5 bases). The CDR3 is 15 residues long. V was clipped by 2 bases and J by 5 bases, with 14 bases between them. The germline CDR1 and CDR2 sequences are SGHRS and YFSETQ. This CDR3 is CASSLGSSGHNEQFF. The CDR3 nucleotides are TGCGCCAGCAGCTTAGGTTCGAGCGGTCACAATGAGCAGTTCTTC.

This clone appeared once. The chain couples TRBV18 to TRBJ1-2, with no clear D. Looked up from germline, CDR1 is KGHSH and CDR2 is LQKENI. This CDR3 comprises 14 residues. V gave up 3 bases and J gave up 6 bases, with 14 bases separating them. The CDR3 reads CASSPKTLPDGYTF. The CDR3 nucleotides read TGTGCCAGCTCACCTAAGACCCTGCCGGATGGCTACACCTTC.

The chain carries TRBV28 and TRBJ2-3; 10 positions match TRBD2. This CDR3 spans 18 amino acids. V was pared by 2 bases and J by 2 bases, with 10 bases of the junction left unmatched. Germline V gene lookup returns CDR1 MDHEN and CDR2 SYDVKM. In DNA form, the CDR3 reads TGTGCCAGCAGTTTAAGAGCGGGGGGGAAAATATACACAGATACGCAGTATTTT. It is translated as CASSLRAGGKIYTDTQYF.

On this clone: The sample has other DNA sequences that encode this CDR3 too. The chain couples TRBV29-1 to TRBJ2-3, with D unresolved. Between the trimmed V and J ends, which lost 3 bases and 2 bases, there was a span of 0 bases. In germline, CDR1 is SQVTM, CDR2 ANQGSEA. This CDR3 has 10 amino acids. Written as DNA, the CDR3 is TGCAGCGTTGACACAGATACGCAGTATTTT. Translation: CSVDTDTQYF.

This chain joins TRBV27 and TRBJ1-5; the D gene is possibly TRBD1 (5 bases). CDR1 and CDR2 from the germline V gene are MNHEY and SMNVEV (reference sequence). The CDR3 covers 16 residues. The germline V and J ends were trimmed by 2 bases and 2 bases, with 13 bases remaining between them. The CDR3 DNA is TGTGCCAGCAGTTTAGGGGGGAATAGTGGCAATCAGCCCCAGCATTTT. Protein sequence: CASSLGGNSGNQPQHF.

This chain's CDR3 is CASSRTILAGTSTDTQYF. The CDR3 DNA sequence: TGTGCCAGCAGCCGGACCATCTTAGCGGGGACGAGCACAGATACGCAGTATTTT. This sequence joins TRBV27 and TRBJ2-3; 8 bases match TRBD2. Germline V gene lookup returns CDR1 MNHEY and CDR2 SMNVEV (reference sequence). The CDR3 extends over 18 amino acids. Trimming at V came to 6 bases and at J to 0 bases, leaving 14 bases not matched to a gene.

In its sample, this clone was seen a few times. The rearrangement joins TRBV4-1 to TRBJ1-4; 12 positions match TRBD1. The CDR3 sequence is 16 residues long. Germline CDR1 reads MGHRA; CDR2 reads YSYEKL. Trimming at V came to 4 bases and at J to 3 bases, leaving 3 bases not matched to a gene. The CDR3: CASSPGQGAANEKLFF. The CDR3 DNA follows: TGCGCCAGCAGCCCGGGACAGGGGGCAGCTAATGAAAAACTGTTTTTT.

The chain carries TRBV9 and TRBJ2-3, with 8 positions matching TRBD2. There are 14 residues in the CDR3. Germline CDR1 reads SGDLS; CDR2 reads YYNGEE. Trimming at V came to 4 bases and at J to 5 bases, leaving 6 bases not matched to a gene. CDR3 nucleotide sequence: TGTGCCAGCAGCAGAGCGGGAGTACAAGATACGCAGTATTTT. This codes for CASSRAGVQDTQYF.

The chain uses TRBV6-2 or TRBV6-3 and TRBJ2-5; TRBD2 aligns across 14 bases. Trimming cost V 4 bases and J 1 base; bases outside gene matches: 5. Germline CDR1 and CDR2: MNHEY and SVGEGT. This CDR3 comprises 17 residues. In nucleotides, the CDR3 is TGTGCCAGCAGTTGGGGGACTAGCGGGGGATTCCAAGAGACCCAGTACTTC. Translating gives CASSWGTSGGFQETQYF.

The CDR3 sequence: CASSQQASGETKNIQYF. The CDR3 nucleotides are TGTGCCAGCAGCCAACAGGCGAGCGGGGAGACCAAAAACATTCAGTACTTC. The chain uses TRBV4-2 and TRBJ2-4, with 7 positions matching TRBD2. With 2 bases clipped from V and 2 bases from J, the junction kept 9 bases outside the gene matches. Germline loops: CDR1 LGHNA, CDR2 YNFKEQ. This CDR3 region has 17 residues.

The V and J genes are TRBV28 and TRBJ1-5; 9 bases agree with TRBD1. V shed 7 bases and J 2 bases; nucleotides not matched to a gene: 3. Germline CDR1 reads MDHEN; CDR2 reads SYDVKM. The CDR3 has 14 amino acids. The CDR3 nucleotides read TGTGCCAGCATCAGGGACAGGGGCAATCAGCCCCAGCATTTT. Translating it yields CASIRDRGNQPQHF.

CDR3 nucleotide sequence: TGTGCCAGCCGGGACAGGAAAAACACTGAAGCTTTCTTT. Translating it yields CASRDRKNTEAFF. This chain connects TRBV28 to TRBJ1-1, with TRBD1 matching over 8 bases. This CDR3 is built from 13 residues. Unmatched junction bases numbered 4, after V lost 8 bases and J lost 2 bases. Germline lookup yields CDR1 MDHEN and CDR2 SYDVKM.

V and J are TRBV5-4 and TRBJ2-1; 10 positions match TRBD1. The V segment lost 4 bases and the J segment 7 bases; nucleotides outside the gene matches: 8. Germline V gene lookup returns CDR1 SGHNT and CDR2 YYREEE (reference sequence). The CDR3 length is 15 residues. In nucleotides, the CDR3 is TGTGCCAGCAGCGCGGGACAGGGGACATTTAATGAGCAGTTCTTC. Encoded protein: CASSAGQGTFNEQFF.

The chain carries TRBV12-5 and TRBJ1-1; 12 positions match TRBD1. V dropped 4 bases and J dropped 4; count of bases not matched to a gene: 7. This CDR3 region has 16 residues. Germline CDR1 reads LGHNT; CDR2 reads FRNRAP. The CDR3 DNA sequence: TGTGCTAGTGGTTGGAAGGGACAGGGGGCGGGCACTGAAGCTTTCTTT. Protein sequence: CASGWKGQGAGTEAFF.

The chain employs TRBV7-9 and TRBJ2-2; D may be TRBD2 (5 bases). Trimming cost V 0 bases and J 4 bases, with 6 bases left between them. The V gene's germline CDR1 is SEHNR and CDR2 FQNEAQ (reference sequence). The CDR3 spans 14 residues. CDR3 sequence (DNA): TGTGCCAGCAGCTTAGCCCGGGGCACCGGGGAGCTGTTTTTT. It yields the protein CASSLARGTGELFF.

The chain carries TRBV28 and TRBJ2-5; D unresolved. The germline V gene encodes CDR1 MDHEN and CDR2 SYDVKM. Trimming cost V 6 bases and J 2 bases, with 13 bases left between them. There are 14 residues in the CDR3. The CDR3 sequence: CASSVTDGQETQYF. For the CDR3, the DNA is TGTGCCAGCAGCGTAACGGACGGGCAAGAGACCCAGTACTTC.

V usage is TRBV4-3 and J usage is TRBJ1-5; D is undetermined. CDR1 is LGHNA and CDR2 is YSLEER in the germline V gene. The CDR3 has 15 amino acids. V lost 0 bases and J lost 4, with 10 bases in between. CDR3 DNA: TGCGCCAGCAGCCAAGAGGCAGCAGTAAATCAGCCCCAGCATTTT. Translated, it gives CASSQEAAVNQPQHF.

The chain joins TRBV5-4 to TRBJ2-1; 7 bases align to TRBD2. Trimming at V came to 4 bases and at J to 8 bases, leaving 9 bases not matched to a gene. The CDR3 length is 14 residues. Germline V lookup: CDR1 SGHNT, CDR2 YYREEE (reference sequence). This CDR3 is CASSRSTSRDEQFF. CDR3 sequence (DNA): TGTGCCAGCAGCCGCTCGACTAGCAGGGATGAGCAGTTCTTC.

V is TRBV25-1 and J is TRBJ1-4; 10 positions match TRBD1. V gave up 6 bases and J gave up 7 bases; unmatched junction bases: 11. The CDR3 runs 16 residues. Germline-derived CDR1 and CDR2 are MGHDK and SYGVNS. The CDR3: CASSDGGQGWSEKLFF. The CDR3 coding sequence is TGTGCCAGCAGCGACGGGGGACAGGGGTGGAGTGAAAAACTGTTTTTT.